The present TCR beta chain was sequenced within a study of breast tumors, draining lymph nodes, adjacent tissues. Study-level points and caveats: Most tumor T cells seemingly derive from lymph node, then expand in tumor.

In the case of this clonotype: Its antigen is as yet unknown.

MiXCR was run by TCRdb on the multiplex PCR reads, yielding one entry per CDR3 protein. Of tens of thousands of distinct CDR3 sequences listed, 35% to 50% were seen once; the top ten hold roughly a tenth. The source of this sequence is a female donor with breast cancer. Some clones in this sample may be carry-over from other donors' samples. Specimen: breast tumor tissue.

CDR3 DNA sequence: TGTGCCAGCAGAAGCGTAGATACGCAGTATTTT. This codes for CASRSVDTQYF. The chain has TRBV28 and TRBJ2-3; no definite D call. Germline CDR1 is MDHEN and CDR2 is SYDVKM. This CDR3 has 11 residues. The V end lost 6 bases, the J end lost 5 bases, and 6 bases lay between the germline ends.